The clone carrying this T cell receptor (beta chain) was observed many times. Its antigen is undetermined. The sample comes from a study of T cell repertoires in cytomegalovirus infection. Study in general: CMV infection plus the matching HLA type was flagged by public TCR beta signatures. Notes on the study in general: Accumulated public TCR beta family frequency recognized individuals carrying CMV together with the relevant HLA. HLA-C-restricted CMV-specific TCR beta clonotypes were dominant in the ex vivo response.

One entry per CDR3 protein, called by TCRdb with MiXCR from the reads. The sample carries under 300,000 distinct CDR3 sequences, over 9% recorded once. V shed 5 bases and J shed 6 bases, with 14 bases lying between them. Germline V gene data show CDR1 as SGHTA and CDR2 as FQGNSA. CDR3 length: 14 amino acids. V usage is TRBV7-2 and J usage is TRBJ2-1; D may be TRBD2 (6 bases). This clonotype originated in a human donor in good health (CMV status not recorded). Some clones in this sample may be carry-over from other donors' samples. Sequencing was carried out using PBMCs. The chain's CDR3 is CASSPSGGVNEQFF. CDR3 coding DNA: TGTGCCAGCAGCCCCAGTGGCGGGGTCAATGAGCAGTTCTTC.